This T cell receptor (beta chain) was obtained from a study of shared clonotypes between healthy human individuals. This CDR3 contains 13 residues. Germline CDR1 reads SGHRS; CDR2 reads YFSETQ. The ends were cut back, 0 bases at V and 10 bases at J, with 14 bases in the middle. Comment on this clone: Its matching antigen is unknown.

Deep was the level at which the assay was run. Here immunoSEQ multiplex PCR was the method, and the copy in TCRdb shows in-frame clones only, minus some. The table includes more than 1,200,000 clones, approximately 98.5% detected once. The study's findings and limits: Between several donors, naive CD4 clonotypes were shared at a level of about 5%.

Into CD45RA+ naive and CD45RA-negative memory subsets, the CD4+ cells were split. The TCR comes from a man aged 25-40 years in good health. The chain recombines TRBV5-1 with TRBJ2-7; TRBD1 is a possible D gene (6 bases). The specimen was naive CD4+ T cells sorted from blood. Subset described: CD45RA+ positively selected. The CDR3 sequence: CASSLGTAPRQYF. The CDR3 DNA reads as TGCGCCAGCAGCTTGGGGACAGCTCCCCGCCAGTACTTC.